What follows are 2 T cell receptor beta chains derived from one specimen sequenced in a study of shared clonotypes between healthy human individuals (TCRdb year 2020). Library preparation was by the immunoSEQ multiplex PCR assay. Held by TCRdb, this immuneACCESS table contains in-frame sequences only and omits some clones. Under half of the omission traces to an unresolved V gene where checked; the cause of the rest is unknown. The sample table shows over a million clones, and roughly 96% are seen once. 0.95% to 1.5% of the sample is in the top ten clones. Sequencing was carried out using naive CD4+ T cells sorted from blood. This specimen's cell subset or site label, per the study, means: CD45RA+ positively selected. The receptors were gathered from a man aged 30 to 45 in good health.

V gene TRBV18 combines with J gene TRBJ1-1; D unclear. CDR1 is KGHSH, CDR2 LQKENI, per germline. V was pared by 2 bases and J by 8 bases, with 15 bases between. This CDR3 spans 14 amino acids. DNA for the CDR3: TGTGCCAGCTCACCATTATTTGGGCAGGCCGAAGCTTTCTTT. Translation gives CASSPLFGQAEAFF.

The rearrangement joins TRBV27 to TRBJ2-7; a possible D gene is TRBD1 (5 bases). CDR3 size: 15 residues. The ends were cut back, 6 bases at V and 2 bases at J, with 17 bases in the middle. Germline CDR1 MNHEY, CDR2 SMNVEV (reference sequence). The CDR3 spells CASRTRAGLPYEQYF. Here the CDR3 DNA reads TGTGCCAGCAGGACCAGGGCAGGGCTTCCCTACGAGCAGTACTTC.